One sample yielded the 14 T cell receptor beta chains listed below, sequenced in a study of blood T cell repertoires in COVID-19. The table came from immunoSEQ multiplex PCR; TCRdb's copy has only in-frame clones and leaves some out. The table includes over 200,000 clones, about nine tenths detected once. Material for sequencing was peripheral blood. These receptors were taken from a man older than 75 with acute or convalescent COVID-19.

The chain carries TRBV6-2 or TRBV6-3 and TRBJ2-5; 7 bases match TRBD2. CDR1 MNHEY and CDR2 SVGEGT come from the germline V gene. The CDR3 totals 14 residues. After removal of 4 bases from V and 3 bases from J, the junction contained 5 bases not matched to a gene. CDR3 DNA sequence: TGTGCCAGCAGTTTCCCCAGCGGGAAAGAGACCCAGTACTTC. It is translated as CASSFPSGKETQYF.

The V and J genes are TRBV5-6 and TRBJ1-2, with 7 bases identical to TRBD1. This CDR3 region has 14 residues. The V and J ends lost 0 bases and 2 bases, in that order; junction bases with no gene match: 1. The V gene's germline CDR1 is SGHDT and CDR2 YYEEEE. Here the CDR3 DNA reads TGTGCCAGCAGCTTGGGGGACAGAAACTATGGCTACACCTTC. Translated: CASSLGDRNYGYTF.

The chain employs TRBV5-1 and TRBJ1-1; TRBD1 aligns across 9 bases. Germline CDR1 SGHRS, CDR2 YFSETQ. V was pared by 4 bases and J by 0 bases, with 7 bases of the junction left unmatched. CDR3 length: 16 residues. In DNA form, the CDR3 reads TGCGCCAGCAGCGTTCGGGACAGGGATATGAACACTGAAGCTTTCTTT. This gives the protein CASSVRDRDMNTEAFF.

The chain links TRBV6-2 or TRBV6-3 to TRBJ1-2; 11 bases align to TRBD1. This CDR3 comprises 15 residues. Per the germline V gene, CDR1 is MNHEY and CDR2 is SVGEGT. V was pared by 5 bases and J by 8 bases, with 10 bases of the junction left unmatched. CDR3 DNA: TGTGCCAGCAGTCCCAGCGGACAGGGGGCAAGAGGCTACACCTTC. Its protein is CASSPSGQGARGYTF.

This clone has only one observation. The chain uses TRBV13 and TRBJ2-3, with TRBD2 identical over 10 bases. Trimming at V came to 1 base and at J to 2 bases, leaving 3 bases not matched to a gene. In germline, CDR1 is PRHDT, CDR2 FYEKMQ (reference sequence). This CDR3 has 16 residues. In nucleotides, the CDR3 is TGTGCCAGCAGCTTAGTTAGCGGGAGGAACACAGATACGCAGTATTTT. It encodes CASSLVSGRNTDTQYF.

This clone has just one count. This rearrangement joins TRBV19 to TRBJ1-5; D ambiguous. The CDR3 sequence is 15 residues long. CDR1 is LNHDA and CDR2 is SQIVND in the germline V gene (reference sequence). V lost 0 bases to trimming and J lost 4 bases, with 10 bases between them. Here the CDR3 reads CASSIDRSGNQPQHF. CDR3 bases: TGTGCCAGTAGTATAGATCGCTCGGGGAATCAGCCCCAGCATTTT.

This clone occurred once. The V gene is TRBV14, the J gene TRBJ2-1, with 9 bases matching TRBD1. The V gene end was trimmed by 2 bases and the J gene end by 10 bases; junction bases not matched to a gene: 3. The CDR3 contains 13 residues. CDR1 is SGHDN and CDR2 is FVKESK in the germline V gene. CDR3 bases: TGTGCCAGCAGCCAAACAGGGGGCCTGGAGCAGTTCTTC. Its protein is CASSQTGGLEQFF.

This rearrangement joins TRBV18 to TRBJ2-7, with 7 bases lining up with TRBD2. Germline trimming cut 2 bases from V and 11 bases from J; bases unmatched to any gene: 9. The CDR3 loop spans 13 amino acids. The germline V gene has CDR1 KGHSH and CDR2 LQKENI. DNA for the CDR3: TGTGCCAGCTCACCAGGAAGCGGACTAGAGGAGTACGTC. Translation: CASSPGSGLEEYV.

This clone has just a few counts. This chain connects TRBV5-1 to TRBJ2-7, with D possibly being TRBD1 (5 bases). Trimming cost V 1 base and J 2 bases, with 7 bases left between them. Looked up from germline, CDR1 is SGHRS and CDR2 is YFSETQ. The CDR3 spans 13 residues. DNA of the CDR3: TGCGCCAGCAGCTTGACAGGACCCTACGAGCAGTACTTC. It is translated as CASSLTGPYEQYF.

Of note for this clone: At one end, the junction sequence differs from germline, possibly due to a read error. The chain carries TRBV28 and TRBJ2-7, with 9 bases lining up with TRBD1. Looked up from germline, CDR1 is MDHEN and CDR2 is SYDVKM. The CDR3 has 13 residues. The CDR3 sequence is CATYTPGQGMKDF. CDR3 DNA: TGTGCCACCTATACTCCGGGACAGGGCATGAAGGACTTC.

The chain uses TRBV5-1 and TRBJ2-2, with TRBD2 matching 8 bases. The CDR3 contains 16 residues. With V trimmed by 5 bases and J by 4 bases, 10 bases remained unmatched. The germline gives CDR1 SGHRS, CDR2 YFSETQ. CDR3: CASRPTSGAVTGELFF. In DNA form, the CDR3 reads TGCGCCAGCAGGCCTACTAGCGGAGCAGTCACCGGGGAGCTGTTTTTT. Using reference TRBV5-1 and TRBJ2-2 for the parts outside the CDR3, the full variable domain is KAGVTQTPRYLIKTRGQQVTLSCSPISGHRSVSWYQQTPGQGLQFLFEYFSETQRNKGNFPGRFSGRQFSNSRSEMNVSTLELGDSALYLCASRPTSGAVTGELFFGEGSRLTVL.

V usage is TRBV4-3 and J usage is TRBJ2-1; 9 nucleotides align to TRBD2. Losses at the gene ends were 0 bases for V and 0 bases for J; bases not matched to a gene: 6. CDR3 length: 18 residues. Germline V CDR1 and CDR2: LGHNA, YSLEER. CDR3 bases: TGCGCCAGCAGCCAAGAAGGCGGGAGGGCCGTCTCCTACAATGAGCAGTTCTTC. Translation gives CASSQEGGRAVSYNEQFF.

This chain uses TRBV6-1 with TRBJ2-3, with 7 positions matching TRBD2. V was clipped by 2 bases and J by 1 base; unmatched bases: 3. This CDR3 comprises 15 residues. Germline assignment: CDR1 MNHNS and CDR2 SASEGT. CDR3 in amino acids: CASSEYTSGTDTQYF. Written as DNA, the CDR3 is TGTGCCAGCAGTGAATACACTAGCGGCACAGATACGCAGTATTTT.

V is TRBV18 and J is TRBJ1-1; tentatively, D is TRBD1 (6 bases). Germline CDR1 reads KGHSH; CDR2 reads LQKENI. V was cut by 2 bases and J by 5 bases, with 12 bases left in between. CDR3 length equals 14 residues. Here the CDR3 DNA reads TGTGCCAGCTCACCAGAAGGGGGTAGGACTGAAGCTTTCTTT. Its translation is CASSPEGGRTEAFF.